This record concerns one TCR beta chain sequence. The target antigen is unknown. TCR cDNA was made by 5'RACE template switching, adding a universal primer site and UMIs. TCRdb re-called the 5' RACE reads with MiXCR, one entry per CDR3 protein. The top ten clones hold about 15% of a sample with hundreds of thousands of distinct CDR3 sequences, 9% to 15% of them seen once. The data belong to a study of T cells after yellow fever vaccination. Study-wide results and caveats: Detected again after the booster were most primary-vaccination clones, at 95% to 98% CD4 and about 90% CD8. Abundant bulk-population clonotypes could contaminate the FACS-sorted repertoires.

Trimming took off 5 bases at V and 4 bases at J, with 17 bases between the two ends. The CDR3 extends over 15 amino acids. From germline, CDR1 is SGHTA and CDR2 FQGNSA. This specimen consisted of PBMCs, obtained on the day of the yellow fever booster vaccination. The TCR comes from a man aged 25 to 45 who received the YFV17D yellow fever vaccine. V usage is TRBV7-2 and J usage is TRBJ2-5, with a possible D match to TRBD2 (6 bases). The CDR3 DNA sequence: TGTGCCAGCAGCCGCGGGACCCCTAATCGAGAGACCCAGTACTTC. Translation gives CASSRGTPNRETQYF.